The present entry profiles one TCR beta chain with its context. Its antigen is currently unknown. Library preparation tagged each individual cDNA molecule with a unique molecular identifier. MiXCR was run by TCRdb on the RACE reads, yielding one entry per CDR3 protein. The sample includes roughly 100,000 distinct CDR3 sequences, around 35% of them seen just once. Time point noted: patch test 3, about 24 weeks after DPC sensitization. The treatment: therapeutic diphenylcyclopropenone sensitization with weekly scalp DPC. From germline, CDR1 is LGHNA and CDR2 YSLEER. V lost 1 base and J 1 base, leaving 10 bases between the germline ends. The length of the CDR3 is 16 residues. The data stem from a study of human T cells and chemical hapten exposure. About the study: Patch tests of 0.01% DPC on the upper back were read at 6 days. The patients were mostly female; they had alopecia areata, totalis or universalis.

Study conclusions and caveats: Expanded TCRs produced significantly more large CDR3 similarity clusters than controls did.

The source is a middle-aged man with alopecia areata. Some clones in this sample may be carry-over from other donors' samples. The material was whole blood, obtained in connection with sensitization to the hapten diphenylcyclopropenone (DPC). The rearrangement joins TRBV4-3 to TRBJ2-2, with D unresolved. Here the CDR3 DNA reads TGCGCCAGCAGCCAAGGTTGGGCGGTGAACACCGGGGAGCTGTTTTTT. As protein: CASSQGWAVNTGELFF.